A single sample gave rise to the 30 T cell receptor beta chains below, sequenced in a study of T cells in Graves' hyperthyroidism and ophthalmopathy. Amplified TCR beta CDR3 regions came from RNA transcripts. The primer set for the first-round RT-PCR of the TCR CDR3 was HTBI. MiXCR, run by TCRdb on the multiplex PCR reads, gives a single entry per CDR3 protein. The sample lists fewer than 550,000 distinct CDR3 sequences, roughly 14% occurring once. Source material: blood. The receptors originated from a woman aged 18 to 35 with Graves' hyperthyroidism.

This clonotype was observed many times. This chain links TRBV6-1 with TRBJ1-5; TRBD1 matches 8 bases. This CDR3 has 14 residues. CDR1 and CDR2 from the germline V gene are MNHNS and SASEGT. Germline trimming cut 8 bases from V and 7 bases from J; bases unmatched to any gene: 10. Here the CDR3 DNA reads TGTGCCAGCGGGTCAGGGGGCGCGGGACAGCCCCAGCATTTT. Its protein product is CASGSGGAGQPQHF.

There are a few counts of this clonotype. The chain joins TRBV11-2 to TRBJ1-5; D is perhaps TRBD1 (5 bases). Germline assignment: CDR1 SGHAT and CDR2 FQNNGV. The ends were cut back, 0 bases at V and 6 bases at J, with 6 bases in the middle. The CDR3 sequence is 13 residues long. The CDR3 reads CASSLDGGQPQHF. DNA of the CDR3: TGTGCCAGCAGCTTAGATGGGGGTCAGCCCCAGCATTTT.

This clonotype turned up a few times. The chain carries TRBV20-1 and TRBJ2-2, with D possibly TRBD1 on 6 matching bases. V lost 4 bases and J lost 6, with 21 bases in between. Germline CDR1 DFQATT, CDR2 SNEGSKA (reference sequence). The CDR3 runs to 16 residues. This CDR3 reads CSATRIGDTGAGELFF. In DNA, the CDR3 is TGCAGTGCTACCCGGATCGGGGACACCGGGGCCGGGGAGCTGTTTTTT.

This clonotype appeared many times. The chain uses TRBV10-1 and TRBJ2-1, with D possibly being TRBD1 or TRBD2 (7 bases each). Germline V gives CDR1 WNHNN, CDR2 SYGVQD (reference sequence). The CDR3 has 15 amino acids. Trimming cost V 3 bases and J 10 bases, with 19 bases left between them. The CDR3 loop reads CASSDRQGGFREQFF. CDR3 nucleotide sequence: TGCGCCAGCAGTGACAGGCAGGGGGGGTTTCGGGAGCAGTTCTTC.

In this sample, this clonotype turned up many times. The rearrangement links TRBV5-1 to TRBJ2-3, with D unresolved. Trimming took 4 bases from V and 5 from J, leaving 8 bases between them. CDR1 SGHRS and CDR2 YFSETQ come from the germline V gene. The CDR3 loop spans 12 amino acids. CDR3 in amino acids: CASSDLKDTQYF. In DNA, the CDR3 is TGCGCCAGCAGCGACCTGAAAGATACGCAGTATTTT.

Ten or more counts support this clonotype. This rearrangement joins TRBV2 to TRBJ1-2, with unresolved D. With 1 base removed from V and 1 base from J, the gap between germline ends came to 13 bases. In germline, CDR1 is SNHLY, CDR2 FYNNEI. There are 16 residues in the CDR3. The CDR3 DNA reads as TGTGCCAGCAGTGAAGTTGCGGCTATCTATAACTATGGCTACACCTTC. Its protein is CASSEVAAIYNYGYTF. The whole variable domain, remainder taken from reference TRBV2 and TRBJ1-2, is EPEVTQTPSHQVTQMGQEVILRCVPISNHLYFYWYRQILGQKVEFLVSFYNNEISEKSEIFDDQFSVERPDGSNFTLKIRSTKLEDSAMYFCASSEVAAIYNYGYTFGSGTRLTVV.

This chain links TRBV5-1 with TRBJ1-4, with D maybe TRBD1 (5 bases). The ends were cut back, 0 bases at V and 13 bases at J, with 13 bases in the middle. The CDR3 sequence is 13 residues long. Germline CDR1 and CDR2: SGHRS and YFSETQ. DNA for the CDR3: TGCGCCAGCAGCTTGGAGGGGAGGTCGGCACTGTTTTTT. As protein: CASSLEGRSALFF.

V gene TRBV28 combines with J gene TRBJ1-5; D gene ambiguous. The V gene lost 6 bases and the J gene lost 5 bases, with 17 bases spanning the gap. The CDR3 spans 15 residues. In germline, CDR1 is MDHEN, CDR2 SYDVKM. The CDR3 region is CASRNSGFHHQPQHF. CDR3 DNA: TGTGCCAGCAGAAATTCCGGGTTCCACCATCAGCCCCAGCATTTT.

The genes are TRBV6-1 and TRBJ2-5; D is uncertain. Per the germline V gene, CDR1 is MNHNS and CDR2 is SASEGT. V lost 7 bases and J lost 4, with 13 bases in between. The CDR3 is 13 amino acids. CDR3 sequence: CASTELYGETQYF. For the CDR3, the DNA is TGTGCCAGCACCGAGCTTTACGGAGAGACCCAGTACTTC.

Details on this clonotype: Given a much more abundant clone one base away, this may be a read error. The CDR3 nucleotides are TGTGCCACCAGCGGAGCTGGTGAAAAACTGTTTTTT. It yields the protein CATSGAGEKLFF. The rearrangement joins TRBV15 to TRBJ1-4; D gene uncertain. V dropped 5 bases and J dropped 7 bases, with 8 bases sitting between them. Germline-derived CDR1 and CDR2 are LNHNV and YYDKDF (reference sequence). This CDR3 contains 12 residues.

There are many counts of this clonotype. J is TRBJ2-3 and V is TRBV20-1; 7 bases match TRBD2. Germline values: CDR1 DFQATT, CDR2 SNEGSKA (reference sequence). V lost 1 base to trimming and J lost 4 bases; unmatched junction nucleotides: 11. This CDR3 contains 16 residues. The CDR3 loop is CSARVLSGEEPDTQYF. The DNA of the CDR3 is TGCAGTGCTAGAGTTTTGAGCGGGGAGGAGCCAGATACGCAGTATTTT.

The chain couples TRBV20-1 to TRBJ2-7; 8 bases map to TRBD1. Trimming at V came to 2 bases and at J to 3 bases, leaving 3 bases not matched to a gene. The CDR3 runs 13 residues. Germline V gene lookup returns CDR1 DFQATT and CDR2 SNEGSKA (reference sequence). The CDR3 reads CSARPRGLYEQYF. CDR3 bases: TGCAGTGCTAGACCCAGGGGGCTCTACGAGCAGTACTTC.

The sample holds many counts of this clonotype. This chain joins TRBV4-1 and TRBJ2-7; D call uncertain. Per germline, CDR1 MGHRA and CDR2 YSYEKL. The V and J ends lost 4 bases and 1 base respectively, with 8 bases between them. The CDR3 contains 13 residues. This chain's CDR3 is CASSPSRSYEQYF. The CDR3 DNA reads as TGCGCCAGCAGCCCTAGTCGTTCCTACGAGCAGTACTTC.

This clonotype has ten or more counts. The chain links TRBV28 to TRBJ2-2; 8 positions match TRBD2. CDR1 and CDR2 from the germline V gene are MDHEN and SYDVKM. This CDR3 comprises 14 residues. The CDR3 is CATIAGRWTGELFF. The CDR3 DNA sequence: TGTGCTACTATAGCGGGACGGTGGACCGGGGAGCTGTTTTTT.

The V and J genes are TRBV7-9 and TRBJ1-2; D ambiguous. The CDR3 is made up of 11 amino acids. Germline lookup yields CDR1 SEHNR and CDR2 FQNEAQ (reference sequence). The V gene lost 5 bases and the J gene lost 8 bases, with 9 bases spanning the gap. The CDR3 is CASSPGPGYTF. Here the CDR3 DNA reads TGTGCCAGCAGCCCCGGACCCGGCTACACCTTC.

This clonotype was counted many times. This chain connects TRBV7-8 to TRBJ1-5; unclear D gene. CDR1 is SGHVS, CDR2 FQNEAQ, per germline. This CDR3 spans 15 amino acids. V lost 6 bases to trimming and J lost 1 base, with 13 bases between them. The CDR3 protein is CASSLLSTSNQPQHF. DNA of the CDR3: TGTGCCAGCAGTTTACTATCAACCAGCAATCAGCCCCAGCATTTT.

This clonotype was seen many times. This chain connects TRBV6-1 to TRBJ2-7, with 7 bases aligning to TRBD2. J lost 6 bases, V lost 0 bases, and 8 bases had no gene match. CDR3 length equals 15 residues. From germline, CDR1 is MNHNS and CDR2 SASEGT. CDR3 sequence: CASSEAGGRACEQYF. The CDR3 nucleotides are TGTGCCAGCAGTGAAGCCGGGGGGAGGGCCTGCGAGCAGTACTTC.

This clonotype has a count of ten or more. This sequence joins TRBV27 and TRBJ1-5, with D uncertain. Germline V gives CDR1 MNHEY, CDR2 SMNVEV (reference sequence). With 4 bases removed from V and 6 bases from J, the gap between germline ends came to 7 bases. The CDR3 spans 12 residues. Written as DNA, the CDR3 is TGTGCCAGCAGTTCGGGCAGTCAGCCCCAGCATTTT. This sequence encodes CASSSGSQPQHF.

This clonotype has at least ten counts. The V call is TRBV11-2, the J call TRBJ1-2; D remains ambiguous. CDR3 size: 15 residues. Deletions cut 0 bases from V and 4 bases from J, with 12 bases between. CDR1 is SGHAT, CDR2 FQNNGV, per germline. DNA of the CDR3: TGTGCCAGCAGCTTAGATCGGGGAGGACGCTATGGCTACACCTTC. Protein product: CASSLDRGGRYGYTF.

The V gene is TRBV18, the J gene TRBJ1-3, with D perhaps matching TRBD1 (5 bases). The CDR3 spans 16 residues. Deletions cut 5 bases from V and 1 base from J, with 15 bases between. The germline V gene has CDR1 KGHSH and CDR2 LQKENI. The CDR3 nucleotides read TGTGCCAGCTCAACCACCCGGCAGGGATCTGGAAACACCATATATTTT. Translating gives CASSTTRQGSGNTIYF.

The sample holds many counts of this clonotype. The chain uses TRBV20-1 and TRBJ1-2, with TRBD1 identical over 10 bases. The CDR3 has 13 amino acids. The germline V gene has CDR1 DFQATT and CDR2 SNEGSKA (reference sequence). The V segment lost 3 bases and the J segment 5 bases; nucleotides outside the gene matches: 3. The CDR3 sequence: CSAREDRGYGYTF. CDR3 sequence (DNA): TGCAGTGCTAGGGAGGACAGGGGGTATGGCTACACCTTC.

This clonotype was counted a few times. The CDR3 sequence is CASSFRQLDTQYF. The CDR3 DNA is TGTGCCAGCAGCTTTAGGCAACTCGATACGCAGTATTTT. This chain connects TRBV5-8 to TRBJ2-3, with D uncertain. Germline V gene sequence: CDR1 SGHTS, CDR2 YDEGEE. The CDR3 is 13 amino acids. V was pared by 2 bases and J by 6 bases, with 10 bases between.

A few counts support this clonotype. This rearrangement joins TRBV10-3 to TRBJ2-7; 7 bases align to TRBD1. Germline values: CDR1 ENHRY, CDR2 SYGVKD. The V segment lost 4 bases and the J segment 0 bases; nucleotides outside the gene matches: 9. The CDR3 covers 16 residues. CDR3 DNA sequence: TGTGCCATCAGTGTACGACAGGGAACGGCCTCCTACGAGCAGTACTTC. Its protein product is CAISVRQGTASYEQYF.

Many counts were recorded for this clonotype. The chain employs TRBV7-9 and TRBJ1-2, with D unresolved. V lost 7 bases and J lost 7, with 28 bases in between. CDR3 length equals 17 residues. Germline V gene data show CDR1 as SEHNR and CDR2 as FQNEAQ (reference sequence). The CDR3 region has the DNA TGTGCCAGCACCCAGCTCGACCAGACATTTTTGACCTCTGGCTACACCTTC. This translates into CASTQLDQTFLTSGYTF. Full variable domain (remainder filled in from reference TRBV7-9 and TRBJ1-2): DTGVSQNPRHKITKRGQNVTFRCDPISEHNRLYWYRQTLGQGPEFLTYFQNEAQLEKSRLLSDRFSAERPKGSFSTLEIQRTEQGDSAMYLCASTQLDQTFLTSGYTFGSGTRLTVV.

This clonotype was counted many times. The chain couples TRBV20-1 to TRBJ2-1, with TRBD2 matching over 7 bases. This CDR3 region has 15 residues. The germline CDR1 and CDR2 sequences are DFQATT and SNEGSKA (reference sequence). V dropped 3 bases and J dropped 2; count of bases not matched to a gene: 7. CDR3 sequence (DNA): TGCAGTGCTAGCGTTCCGACTAGCCCCTACAATGAGCAGTTCTTC. Residues: CSASVPTSPYNEQFF.

This clonotype was seen repeatedly, ten times or more. The rearrangement links TRBV11-2 to TRBJ2-1; D perhaps matches TRBD2 (5 bases). This CDR3 is built from 13 residues. Looked up from germline, CDR1 is SGHAT and CDR2 is FQNNGV. V lost 1 base and J 9 bases, leaving 10 bases between the germline ends. As DNA, the CDR3 is TGTGCCAGCAGCTTAGGTGGCAGCGGTGAGCAGTTCTTC. Its protein is CASSLGGSGEQFF.

This clonotype came up many times. The chain joins TRBV28 to TRBJ2-5; TRBD2 aligns across 11 bases. V lost 6 bases and J lost 5; bases outside the gene matches: 5. Germline-derived CDR1 and CDR2 are MDHEN and SYDVKM. The CDR3 sequence is 14 residues long. The CDR3 DNA reads TGTGCCAGCAGGGTAGCGGGGGGGCTTGAGACCCAGTACTTC. As protein: CASRVAGGLETQYF.

J is TRBJ1-5 and V is TRBV2; weak D call: TRBD1 (6 bases). Trimming left V 6 bases short and J 3 bases short, with 18 bases between. CDR3 length: 16 residues. The germline V gene has CDR1 SNHLY and CDR2 FYNNEI. The CDR3 sequence: CASRDSLGDFNQPQHF. CDR3 coding DNA: TGTGCCAGCAGGGACAGTCTTGGTGATTTCAATCAGCCCCAGCATTTT.

The V gene is TRBV28, the J gene TRBJ1-1, with D perhaps TRBD1 (6 bases). Trimming took off 6 bases at V and 6 bases at J, with 14 bases between the two ends. The CDR3 loop spans 13 amino acids. Looked up from germline, CDR1 is MDHEN and CDR2 is SYDVKM. DNA for the CDR3: TGTGCCAGCAGGCAGGGCAGGGGAGCTGAAGCTTTCTTT. Amino acid sequence: CASRQGRGAEAFF.

This clonotype appeared many times. This sequence joins TRBV6-5 and TRBJ2-1; TRBD2 aligns across 10 bases. Germline V gene data show CDR1 as MNHEY and CDR2 as SVGAGI. The CDR3 is made up of 15 amino acids. V lost 2 bases, J lost 9 bases, and 7 bases stayed unmatched. CDR3 loop: CASSYGPSGSAEQFF. The CDR3, as DNA: TGTGCCAGCAGTTACGGGCCTAGCGGGAGTGCTGAGCAGTTCTTC.